This T cell receptor (beta chain) appears in the sequencing data of a study of long-term antiretroviral therapy in people with HIV. With respect to this clone: Its target is not known.

V was shortened by 3 bases and J by 5 bases, with 10 bases between the two germline ends. This CDR3 has 13 residues. In germline, CDR1 is MNHEY, CDR2 SMNVEV (reference sequence). The assay, immunoSEQ v3.0, was run at survey level. A target of roughly 40,000-55,000 T-cell genomes per sample was set for sequencing. Some clones are missing from TCRdb's copy, which holds only in-frame ones; the method was immunoSEQ multiplex PCR. The table has about 7,100 clones, approximately 79% seen once. Study-wide results and limits: Data on ART adherence, viral resistance or therapy changes were unavailable. Post-treatment diversity went higher with ART but stayed below transplant donor controls. Clonotypes expanded prior to ART showed repertoire dominance at all sampled time points.

This rearrangement joins TRBV27 to TRBJ1-2; weak D call: TRBD1 (5 bases). This TCR derives from a man in his forties or fifties with HIV. This specimen consisted of unsorted PBMCs, obtained 1.1 years after starting antiretroviral therapy. The CDR3 loop reads CASSLGTDYGYTF. Here the CDR3 DNA reads TGTGCCAGCAGTTTGGGGACGGATTATGGCTACACCTTC.